This TCR beta chain was documented in a study of human T cells and chemical hapten exposure. Study background: On the upper back, patch tests were applied with 0.01% DPC and read at 6 days.

Study-level points and caveats: A positive correlation with patch test score was found for PT1 expanded TCR counts.

Trimming removed 2 bases from V and 2 bases from J, with 7 bases in between. Germline assignment: CDR1 SGHTA and CDR2 FQGNSA. The CDR3 spans 13 residues. This clonotype showed up just a few times. The antigen remains unidentified. As for time point: patch test 2, 6 weeks after DPC sensitization. Documented treatment: therapeutic diphenylcyclopropenone sensitization with weekly scalp DPC. TCRdb passed the RACE reads through MiXCR, listing each CDR3 protein once. The table has some 54,000 distinct CDR3 sequences, more than 9% seen once. This chain uses TRBV7-2 with TRBJ2-7; no definite D call. The sequence was collected from a woman in her forties or fifties with alopecia areata. Some clones in this sample may be carry-over from other donors' samples. Sequencing was performed on whole blood, taken in connection with sensitization to the hapten diphenylcyclopropenone (DPC). CDR3 coding DNA: TGTGCCAGCAGCTTACCGGGCCCCTACGAGCAGTACTTC. Translating it yields CASSLPGPYEQYF.